This entry features one T cell receptor beta chain sequence. This sample stems from a study of blood T cell repertoires in COVID-19. Produced via immunoSEQ multiplex PCR; TCRdb's table is partial and in-frame only. The table includes about 180,000 clones, 80% to 90% detected once. The CDR3 has 14 amino acids. With 4 bases clipped from V and 4 bases from J, the junction kept 4 bases outside the gene matches. In germline, CDR1 is KGHSH, CDR2 LQKENI. The chain links TRBV18 to TRBJ2-5; 9 positions match TRBD1. Sequenced: peripheral blood. The sequence derives from a human donor with active or convalescent COVID-19. The donor label of this sample is uncertain. The CDR3 nucleotides read TGTGCCAGCTCACGAGACAGGGGGGGAGAGACCCAGTACTTC. It specifies CASSRDRGGETQYF.